One and the same sample provided the 8 T cell receptor beta chains below, sequenced in a study of lymphopenia after photon versus proton radiotherapy. Repertoires were generated with immunoSEQ multiplex PCR, while TCRdb's copy carries only in-frame clones and drops some. The sample includes 55,000 to 75,000 clones, approximately 91% of them seen just once. The material was peripheral blood, obtained from a patient treated with photon-based radiotherapy. These receptors were taken from a woman in her 70s with pancreatic cancer.

The rearrangement joins TRBV11-3 to TRBJ2-3, with a possible D match to TRBD2 (6 bases). Germline CDR1 SGHNT, CDR2 YENEEA. The CDR3 sequence is 12 residues long. V dropped 5 bases and J dropped 8 bases, with 11 bases sitting between them. CDR3 amino acids: CASSPAGGTQYF. The CDR3 DNA reads as TGTGCCAGCAGCCCGGCCGGGGGTACGCAGTATTTT. The full variable domain, rest sourced from reference TRBV11-3 and TRBJ2-3, is EAGVVQSPRYKIIEKKQPVAFWCNPISGHNTLYWYLQNLGQGPELLIRYENEEAVDDSQLPKDRFSAERLKGVDSTLKIQPAELGDSAVYLCASSPAGGTQYFGPGTRLTVL.

The gene calls are TRBV9 and TRBJ1-1; D remains ambiguous. Germline lookup yields CDR1 SGDLS and CDR2 YYNGEE. The length of the CDR3 is 14 residues. V was pared by 0 bases and J by 0 bases, with 6 bases between. CDR3 sequence (DNA): TGTGCCAGCAGCGTAGAAGGTATGAACACTGAAGCTTTCTTT. Protein sequence: CASSVEGMNTEAFF.

The chain employs TRBV28 and TRBJ2-7; no clear D gene. Deletions cut 6 bases from V and 4 bases from J, with 13 bases between. Germline lookup yields CDR1 MDHEN and CDR2 SYDVKM. The CDR3 is 13 amino acids. CDR3: CASSEGRYYEQYF. CDR3 in DNA: TGTGCCAGCAGCGAAGGCAGGTATTACGAGCAGTACTTC.

The chain recombines TRBV6-5 with TRBJ2-3; D not resolved. The V gene lost 5 bases and the J gene lost 0 bases, with 6 bases spanning the gap. CDR1 and CDR2 (germline): MNHEY, SVGAGI. The CDR3 is 13 amino acids. The CDR3 DNA follows: TGTGCCAGCAGTACCGGGAGCACAGATACGCAGTATTTT. Protein product: CASSTGSTDTQYF.

This clone was seen a single time. The chain combines TRBV14 with TRBJ2-7; 11 bases align to TRBD2. The trim removed 3 bases at V and 2 bases at J, leaving 12 bases unmatched. CDR1 and CDR2 (germline): SGHDN, FVKESK. This CDR3 region has 18 residues. For the CDR3, the DNA is TGTGCCAGCAGCCAGGGGGGGCGAGGACTAGCGGGCGCCTACGAGCAGTACTTC. Protein: CASSQGGRGLAGAYEQYF.

In DNA, the CDR3 is TGTGCCAGCAGCAAAGGGGCCCGCTTCGGGGTAGATACGCAGTATTTT. Amino acid sequence: CASSKGARFGVDTQYF. The V and J genes are TRBV21-1 and TRBJ2-3; TRBD2, as called in the table, went unchecked against the DNA. TRBV21-1 is noted as a pseudogene. CDR3 size: 16 residues.

This clone showed up just once. V is TRBV6-1 and J is TRBJ2-7; D possibly corresponds to TRBD1 (5 bases). The germline V and J ends were trimmed by 0 bases and 4 bases, with 16 bases remaining between them. Germline-derived CDR1 and CDR2 are MNHNS and SASEGT. The CDR3 has 16 residues. As DNA, the CDR3 is TGTGCCAGCAGTGAAGCAAATAAAGGGGCCGCATACGAGCAGTACTTC. The encoded protein is CASSEANKGAAYEQYF.

The rearrangement links TRBV4-3 to TRBJ1-5, with a possible D match to TRBD1 (5 bases). The CDR3 contains 14 residues. Deletions cut 1 base from V and 5 bases from J, with 9 bases between. CDR1 and CDR2 from the germline V gene are LGHNA and YSLEER. The CDR3 is CASSQVFRDQPQHF. The CDR3 nucleotides are TGCGCCAGCAGCCAAGTATTCAGGGATCAGCCCCAGCATTTT.